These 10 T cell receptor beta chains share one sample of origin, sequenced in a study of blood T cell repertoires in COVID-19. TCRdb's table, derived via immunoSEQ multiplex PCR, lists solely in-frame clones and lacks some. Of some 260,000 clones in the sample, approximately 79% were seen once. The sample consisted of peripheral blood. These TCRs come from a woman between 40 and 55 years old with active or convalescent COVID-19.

CDR3 coding DNA: TGTGCCAGCAGCTTAAATGGGGGACATGGAGAGGAGCAGTTCTTC. It is translated as CASSLNGGHGEEQFF. V is TRBV7-3 and J is TRBJ2-1; perhaps TRBD1 as D (6 bases). This CDR3 has 15 amino acids. Germline CDR1 and CDR2: SGHTA and FQGTGA. Between the trimmed V and J ends, which lost 1 base and 10 bases, there was a span of 17 bases.

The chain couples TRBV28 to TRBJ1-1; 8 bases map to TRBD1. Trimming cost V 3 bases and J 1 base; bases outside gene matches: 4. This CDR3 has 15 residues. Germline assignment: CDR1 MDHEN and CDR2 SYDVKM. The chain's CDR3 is CASSFIGQGNTEAFF. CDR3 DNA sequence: TGTGCCAGCAGTTTCATAGGACAGGGGAACACTGAAGCTTTCTTT.

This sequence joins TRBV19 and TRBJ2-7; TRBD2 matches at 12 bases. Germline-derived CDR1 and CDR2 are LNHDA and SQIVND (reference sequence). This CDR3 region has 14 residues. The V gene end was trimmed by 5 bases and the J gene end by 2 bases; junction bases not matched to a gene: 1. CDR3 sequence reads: CASSPSGGAYEQYF. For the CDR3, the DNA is TGTGCCAGTAGTCCTAGCGGGGGGGCCTACGAGCAGTACTTC.

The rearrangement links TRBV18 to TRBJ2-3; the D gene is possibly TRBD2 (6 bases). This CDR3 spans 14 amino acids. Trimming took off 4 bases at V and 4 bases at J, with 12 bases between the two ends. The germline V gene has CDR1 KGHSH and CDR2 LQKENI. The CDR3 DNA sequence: TGTGCCAGCTCACGCCGGGACTGGGCAGATACGCAGTATTTT. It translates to CASSRRDWADTQYF.

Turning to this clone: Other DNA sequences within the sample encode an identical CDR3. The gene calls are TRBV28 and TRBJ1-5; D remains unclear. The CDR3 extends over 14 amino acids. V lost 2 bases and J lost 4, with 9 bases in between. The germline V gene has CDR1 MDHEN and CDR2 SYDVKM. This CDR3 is CASSLRHGNQPQHF. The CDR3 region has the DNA TGTGCCAGCAGTTTAAGGCACGGGAATCAGCCCCAGCATTTT. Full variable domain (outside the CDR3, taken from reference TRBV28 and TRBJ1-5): DVKVTQSSRYLVKRTGEKVFLECVQDMDHENMFWYRQDPGLGLRLIYFSYDVKMKEKGDIPEGYSVSREKKERFSLILESASTNQTSMYLCASSLRHGNQPQHFGDGTRLSIL.

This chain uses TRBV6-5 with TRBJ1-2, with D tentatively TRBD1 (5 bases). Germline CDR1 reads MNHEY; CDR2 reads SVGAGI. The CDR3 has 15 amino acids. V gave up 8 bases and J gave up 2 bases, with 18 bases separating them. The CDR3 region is CASSQAGGQNYGYTF. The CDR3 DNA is TGTGCCAGCTCTCAAGCGGGGGGTCAGAACTATGGCTACACCTTC.

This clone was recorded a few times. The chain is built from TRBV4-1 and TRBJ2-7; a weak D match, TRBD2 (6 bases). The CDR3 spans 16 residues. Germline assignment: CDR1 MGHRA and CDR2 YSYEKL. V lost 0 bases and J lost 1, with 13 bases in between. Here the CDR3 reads CASSQEASARSYEQYF. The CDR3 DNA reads TGCGCCAGCAGCCAAGAGGCTAGCGCAAGATCCTACGAGCAGTACTTC.

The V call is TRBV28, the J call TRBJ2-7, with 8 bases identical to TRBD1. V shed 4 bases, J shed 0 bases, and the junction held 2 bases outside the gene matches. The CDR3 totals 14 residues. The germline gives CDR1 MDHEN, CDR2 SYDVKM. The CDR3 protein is CASSWTGSSYEQYF. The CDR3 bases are TGTGCCAGCAGTTGGACAGGGAGCTCCTACGAGCAGTACTTC.

The CDR3 sequence: CAWSGLTSDSPLHF. In DNA, the CDR3 is TGTGCCTGGAGTGGCCTCACAAGCGATTCACCCCTCCACTTT. This chain uses TRBV30 with TRBJ1-6; no definite D call. CDR1 and CDR2 from the germline V gene are GTSNPN and SVGIG (reference sequence). V dropped 1 base and J dropped 8 bases, with 12 bases sitting between them. This CDR3 is built from 14 residues.

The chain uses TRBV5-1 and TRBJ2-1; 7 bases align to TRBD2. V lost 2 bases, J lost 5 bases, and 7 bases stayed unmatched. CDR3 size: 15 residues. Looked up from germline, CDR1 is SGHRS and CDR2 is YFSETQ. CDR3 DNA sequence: TGCGCCAGCAGCTTCAACGCGGGGGTAAACAATGAGCAGTTCTTC. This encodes CASSFNAGVNNEQFF.